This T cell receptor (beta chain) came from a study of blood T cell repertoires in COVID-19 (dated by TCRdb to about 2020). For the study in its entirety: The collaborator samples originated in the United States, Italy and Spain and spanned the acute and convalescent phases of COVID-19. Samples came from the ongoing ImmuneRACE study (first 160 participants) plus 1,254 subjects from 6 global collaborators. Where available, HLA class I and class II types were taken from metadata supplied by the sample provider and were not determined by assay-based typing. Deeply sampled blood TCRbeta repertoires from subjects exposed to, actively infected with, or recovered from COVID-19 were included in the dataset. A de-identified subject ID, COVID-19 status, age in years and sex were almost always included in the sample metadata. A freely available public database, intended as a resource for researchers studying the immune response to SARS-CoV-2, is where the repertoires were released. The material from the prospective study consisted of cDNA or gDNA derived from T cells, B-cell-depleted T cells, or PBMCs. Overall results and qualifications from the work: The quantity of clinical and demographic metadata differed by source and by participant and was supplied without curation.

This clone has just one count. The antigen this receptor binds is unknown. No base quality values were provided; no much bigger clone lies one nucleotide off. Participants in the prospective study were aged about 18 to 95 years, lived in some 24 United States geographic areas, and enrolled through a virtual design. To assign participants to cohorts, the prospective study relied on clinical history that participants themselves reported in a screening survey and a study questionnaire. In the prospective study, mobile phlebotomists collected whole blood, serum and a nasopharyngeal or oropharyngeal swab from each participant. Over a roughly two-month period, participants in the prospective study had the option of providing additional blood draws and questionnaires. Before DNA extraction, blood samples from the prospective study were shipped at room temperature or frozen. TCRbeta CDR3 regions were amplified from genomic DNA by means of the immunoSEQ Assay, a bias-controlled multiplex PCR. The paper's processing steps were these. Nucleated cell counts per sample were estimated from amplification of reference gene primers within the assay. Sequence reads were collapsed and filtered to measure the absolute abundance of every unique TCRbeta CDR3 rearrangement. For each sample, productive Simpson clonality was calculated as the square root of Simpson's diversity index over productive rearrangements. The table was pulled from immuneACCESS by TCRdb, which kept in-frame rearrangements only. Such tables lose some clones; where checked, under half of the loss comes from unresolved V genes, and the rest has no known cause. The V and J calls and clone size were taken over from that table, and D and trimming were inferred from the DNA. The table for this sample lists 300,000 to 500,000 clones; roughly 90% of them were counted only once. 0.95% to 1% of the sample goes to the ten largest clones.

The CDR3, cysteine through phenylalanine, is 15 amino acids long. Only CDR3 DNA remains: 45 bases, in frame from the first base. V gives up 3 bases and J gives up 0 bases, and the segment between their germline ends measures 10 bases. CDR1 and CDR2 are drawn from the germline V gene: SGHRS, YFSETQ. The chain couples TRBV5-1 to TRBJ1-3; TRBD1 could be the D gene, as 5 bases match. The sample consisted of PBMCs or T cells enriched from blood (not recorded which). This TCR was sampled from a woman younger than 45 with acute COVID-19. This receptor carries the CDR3 CASSSNGGSGNTIYF. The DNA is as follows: TGCGCCAGCAGCTCGAACGGGGGCTCTGGAAACACCATATATTTT.